The 19 T cell receptor beta chains listed next were all sequenced from one sample in a study of T cell repertoires in cytomegalovirus infection (dated by TCRdb to between 2017 and 2020). Data came from an Illumina HiSeq 1500. In-frame beta chains were kept once TCRdb had trimmed the public reads at Q25 with fastp and called clones with MiXCR. Identical CDR3 protein sequences are pooled into one entry, listed with their most common genes and DNA. Across this sample there are roughly 990,000 distinct CDR3 sequences, with approximately 32% seen only once. In total, the top ten clones hold 13% of the sample. These TCRs are of unknown antigen specificity. The treatment or condition label, as the study defines it: in vitro stimulation with specific CMV peptide epitopes to enrich CMV-specific T cells. The sequenced sample was cultured CD8+ T cells from PBMCs, obtained from culture after CMV antigen stimulation. These receptors were obtained from a human donor in good health (CMV status not recorded). Some clones in this sample may be carry-over from other donors' samples.

The CDR3 bases are TGTGCCAGCAGTGGACGGGGGGCGAAATTTGGCACTGAAGCTTTCTTT. It yields the protein CASSGRGAKFGTEAFF. This sequence joins TRBV12-3 or TRBV12-4 and TRBJ1-1; possibly TRBD1 for D (6 bases). Deletions cut 5 bases from V and 4 bases from J, with 20 bases between. The CDR3 runs to 16 residues.

This chain links TRBV28 with TRBJ1-1, with a tentative D call TRBD1 (5 bases). This CDR3 comprises 16 residues. V was cut by 6 bases and J by 0 bases, with 17 bases left in between. CDR1 and CDR2 (germline): MDHEN, SYDVKM. CDR3 nucleotide sequence: TGTGCCAGCAGCCAACGGGACGGTGCTTTGAACACTGAAGCTTTCTTT. Translated: CASSQRDGALNTEAFF.

On this clonotype: In this CDR3 the conserved last residue, phenylalanine or tryptophan, is missing, so a read error is likely. This chain connects TRBV7-6 to TRBJ1-2; TRBD1 matches at 8 bases. CDR1 SGHVS and CDR2 FNYEAQ come from the germline V gene. J gave up 4 bases and V 6 bases, and 4 bases lay outside the gene matches. CDR3 length equals 13 residues. In nucleotides, the CDR3 is TGTGCCAGCAGTCCACAGGGGGGCTATGGCTACACCTCC. It encodes CASSPQGGYGYTS.

The genes are TRBV29-1 and TRBJ2-5, with D perhaps assigned TRBD1 or TRBD2 (6 bases each). The germline V gene encodes CDR1 SQVTM and CDR2 ANQGSEA. Trimming shortened V by 6 bases and J by 3 bases, and 8 bases separated the two germline ends. This CDR3 spans 11 amino acids. The CDR3 loop reads CSVGGEETQYF. CDR3 nucleotides: TGCAGCGTGGGGGGCGAAGAGACCCAGTACTTC.

This clonotype was seen repeatedly, ten times or more. V gene TRBV7-2 combines with J gene TRBJ2-3; no definite D call. Germline values: CDR1 SGHTA, CDR2 FQGNSA. This CDR3 spans 13 amino acids. Between the trimmed V and J ends, which lost 1 base and 2 bases, there was a span of 4 bases. CDR3: CASSLGATDTQYF. Written as DNA, the CDR3 is TGTGCCAGCAGCTTAGGAGCCACAGATACGCAGTATTTT.

The chain joins TRBV20-1 to TRBJ2-2; D is perhaps TRBD2 (6 bases). Germline V gene sequence: CDR1 DFQATT, CDR2 SNEGSKA (reference sequence). V was trimmed by 1 base and J by 1 base, leaving 19 bases between them. This CDR3 is 18 amino acids long. The CDR3 loop is CSARAASEGIENTGELFF. The CDR3 nucleotides are TGCAGTGCTAGAGCAGCTAGCGAGGGGATTGAGAACACCGGGGAGCTGTTTTTT.

The chain links TRBV9 to TRBJ2-1; either TRBD1 or TRBD2 may fit D (6 bases each). The CDR3 totals 15 residues. CDR1 and CDR2 (germline): SGDLS, YYNGEE. Deletions cut 3 bases from V and 2 bases from J, with 12 bases between. This CDR3 is CASSEGGRPYNEQFF. The CDR3 DNA is TGTGCCAGCAGCGAGGGGGGCAGGCCCTACAATGAGCAGTTCTTC. The entire variable domain, with the rest obtained from reference TRBV9 and TRBJ2-1, is as follows: DSGVTQTPKHLITATGQRVTLRCSPRSGDLSVYWYQQSLDQGLQFLIQYYNGEERAKGNILERFSAQQFPDLHSELNLSSLELGDSALYFCASSEGGRPYNEQFFGPGTRLTVL.

A few counts support this clonotype. The chain carries TRBV12-3 or TRBV12-4 and TRBJ2-3; D gene unclear. The V and J ends lost 3 bases and 9 bases respectively, with 13 bases between them. The CDR3 has 13 residues. CDR3 sequence (DNA): TGTGCCAGCAGTTTCCCCGACCCGCAAACGCAGTATTTT. It encodes CASSFPDPQTQYF.

The chain combines TRBV6-5 with TRBJ1-1, with 8 bases identical to TRBD1. The V segment lost 7 bases and the J segment 6 bases; nucleotides outside the gene matches: 1. This CDR3 contains 11 residues. Germline CDR1 and CDR2: MNHEY and SVGAGI. The CDR3 spells CASIQGAEAFF. DNA of the CDR3: TGTGCCAGCATACAGGGGGCTGAAGCTTTCTTT.

In this sample, this clonotype turned up a few times. The chain couples TRBV24-1 to TRBJ2-1; a possible D gene is TRBD2 (6 bases). V gave up 3 bases and J gave up 7 bases, with 18 bases separating them. The CDR3 spans 16 residues. Germline-derived CDR1 and CDR2 are KGHDR and SFDVKD. CDR3 sequence (DNA): TGTGCCACCAGTGATCCCCGCGGAGGGATCCCAAATGAGCAGTTCTTC. Amino acid sequence: CATSDPRGGIPNEQFF.

The chain links TRBV20-1 to TRBJ1-4; D is uncertain. CDR3 length: 14 residues. Germline V gene sequence: CDR1 DFQATT, CDR2 SNEGSKA (reference sequence). With 0 bases removed from V and 3 bases from J, the gap between germline ends came to 8 bases. The CDR3 here is CSARDRDSNEKLFF. The CDR3 DNA follows: TGCAGTGCTAGAGATAGGGATTCTAATGAAAAACTGTTTTTT.

The chain couples TRBV7-9 to TRBJ1-1, with TRBD1 matching 8 bases. Germline V gene sequence: CDR1 SEHNR, CDR2 FQNEAQ (reference sequence). The trim removed 5 bases at V and 10 bases at J, leaving 6 bases unmatched. CDR3 length: 12 amino acids. Here the CDR3 reads CASSDGQGPAFF. CDR3 coding DNA: TGTGCCAGCAGCGACGGACAGGGTCCAGCTTTCTTT.

CDR3 sequence reads: CASSQVTNTRAHEQYF. The CDR3 DNA is TGCGCCAGCAGCCAAGTGACCAACACTCGGGCCCACGAGCAGTACTTC. The chain carries TRBV4-1 and TRBJ2-7; D is unresolved. V was shortened by 1 base and J by 5 bases, with 18 bases between the two germline ends. This CDR3 contains 16 residues. Germline CDR1 is MGHRA and CDR2 is YSYEKL.

This clonotype was seen repeatedly, ten times or more. The chain's CDR3 is CASSSRYNEQFF. For the CDR3, the DNA is TGTGCCAGCAGCTCTAGGTACAATGAGCAGTTCTTC. The rearrangement joins TRBV7-6 to TRBJ2-1, with no clear D. CDR3 length: 12 residues. The germline gives CDR1 SGHVS, CDR2 FNYEAQ. V was shortened by 4 bases and J by 4 bases, with 5 bases between the two germline ends.

This clonotype was counted at least ten times. The chain is built from TRBV7-2 and TRBJ2-3; 7 bases match TRBD2. V dropped 1 base and J dropped 2; count of bases not matched to a gene: 6. Germline V lookup: CDR1 SGHTA, CDR2 FQGNSA. The CDR3 has 16 residues. CDR3 in DNA: TGTGCCAGCAGCTTAGTATCTAGCGGCCCCACAGATACGCAGTATTTT. Its translation is CASSLVSSGPTDTQYF.

As to this clonotype: The junction and the germline gene differ at one end; a read error may be behind it. This chain links TRBV4-1 with TRBJ2-7; the D call may be TRBD1 or TRBD2 (5 bases each). Germline CDR1 is MGHRA and CDR2 is YSYEKL. The CDR3 runs 15 residues. The CDR3 loop reads CTSSQGFMGAYEQYF. The CDR3 DNA sequence: TGCACCAGCAGCCAAGGGTTTATGGGGGCCTACGAGCAGTACTTC.

With regard to this clonotype: At one of its ends the junction is not consistent with the germline gene, which may arise from a read error. The chain joins TRBV5-1 to TRBJ2-7; a possible D gene is TRBD1 (5 bases). This CDR3 has 14 amino acids. From germline, CDR1 is SGHRS and CDR2 YFSETQ. CDR3 protein: CASSLGQLNYEQYF. The CDR3 DNA follows: TGTGCCAGCAGCTTGGGGCAGCTGAACTACGAGCAGTACTTC.

This clonotype was recorded a few times. This sequence joins TRBV6-2 or TRBV6-3 and TRBJ2-1, with 8 bases matching TRBD2. The trim removed 4 bases at V and 4 bases at J, leaving 9 bases unmatched. Germline CDR1 MNHEY, CDR2 SVGEGT. CDR3 size: 16 residues. The CDR3 is CASSLTGGGLYNEQFF. CDR3 bases: TGTGCCAGCAGTTTAACTGGCGGGGGGTTGTACAATGAGCAGTTCTTC.

This clonotype was recorded at least ten times. This chain joins TRBV2 and TRBJ1-1; no reliable D call. CDR1 and CDR2 from the germline V gene are SNHLY and FYNNEI. This CDR3 contains 12 residues. V lost 6 bases to trimming and J lost 4 bases, with 9 bases between them. In DNA, the CDR3 is TGTGCCAGCAGGAGCGGTGTCACTGAAGCTTTCTTT. It translates to CASRSGVTEAFF.